This is a list of T cell receptor beta chains from one sample in a study of blood T cell repertoires in COVID-19. Method: immunoSEQ multiplex PCR; TCRdb's copy keeps in-frame clones and lacks some. The sample lists some 96,000 clones, about nine tenths occurring once. Input material: peripheral blood. These TCRs come from a man in his fifties or sixties with active COVID-19. Each CDR3 is given with its conserved first and last residue. A D gene is named only where the DNA matches it firmly. The size entry is marked missing in some rows and otherwise reads once, few, many or a size class.

TRBJ2-3 | TRBV5-1 | TRBD2 | NA | TGCGCCAGCAGCCCTGTTAGCGGGAGTACAGATACGCAGTATTTT | CASSPVSGSTDTQYF
TRBJ1-3 | TRBV6-1 | NA | NA | TGTGCCAGCAGTGAAGCCTCCGGGTTCAGCTCTGGAAACACCATATATTTT | CASSEASGFSSGNTIYF
TRBJ2-5 | TRBV5-1 | NA | NA | TGCGCCAGCAGCCCCTCGGGAGAGACCCAGTACTTC | CASSPSGETQYF
TRBJ1-6 | TRBV7-8 | NA | NA | TGTGCCAGCAGCCCTCAGTCCCCACCCCTCCACTTT | CASSPQSPPLHF
TRBJ2-1 | TRBV6-1 | NA | once | TGTGCCAGCAGTGAACAGATCAATGAGCAGTTCTTC | CASSEQINEQFF
TRBJ2-6 | TRBV6-2/TRBV6-3 | TRBD2 | NA | TGTGCCAGCAGTTATTTGCGGGGGGAAAGCTCTGGGGCCAACGTCCTGACTTTC | CASSYLRGESSGANVLTF
TRBJ2-5 | TRBV7-9 | TRBD1 | NA | TGTGCCAGCAGCGGGGGGACAGGCCGCCAAGAGACCCAGTACTTC | CASSGGTGRQETQYF
TRBJ2-3 | TRBV24-1 | NA | NA | TGTGCCACCAGTGGAGGTACGGGGAGAGGCACAGATACGCAGTATTTT | CATSGGTGRGTDTQYF
TRBJ2-7 | TRBV3-1/TRBV3-2 | TRBD1 | NA | TGTGCCAGCAGCAATGGACAGGGGTTGGGGGAGCAGTACTTC | CASSNGQGLGEQYF
TRBJ1-1 | TRBV18 | TRBD1 | once | TGTGCCAGCTCACGAACGGGACAGGGGGGATCTGAAGCTTTCTTT | CASSRTGQGGSEAFF
TRBJ1-2 | TRBV2 | NA | NA | TGTGCCAGCAGTGGCGGGAGATCCGCCTATGGCTACACCTTC | CASSGGRSAYGYTF
TRBJ2-1 | TRBV5-1 | TRBD2 | NA | TGCGCCAGCAGCTTGGGGGGAGGGCCCACTAGCGGGGGCCGATACAATGAGCAGTTCTTC | CASSLGGGPTSGGRYNEQFF
TRBJ2-5 | TRBV10-3 | TRBD2 | NA | TGTGCCATCGGGAGTAGCGGGGACCCAGAAGAGACCCAGTACTTC | CAIGSSGDPEETQYF
TRBJ2-2 | TRBV11-2 | NA | few | TGTGCCAGCAGGACCGACAGAGTTGCCGGGGAGCTGTTTTTT | CASRTDRVAGELFF
TRBJ1-1 | TRBV10-1 | TRBD1 | NA | TGCGCCAGCAGTGAGTCTCGTCCGGGACAGGGGGTGCGGGTGTCTGAAGCTTTCTTT | CASSESRPGQGVRVSEAFF
TRBJ2-2 | TRBV21-1 | NA | NA | TGTGCCAGCCTAAAGGGACTTTATTTGAACACCGGGGAGCTGTTTTTT | CASLKGLYLNTGELFF
TRBJ2-2 | TRBV10-2 | NA | NA | TGCGCCAGCAGTGAGTGGGGGCGGACCGGGGAGCTGTTTTTT | CASSEWGRTGELFF
TRBJ2-1 | TRBV6-4 | TRBD2 | NA | TGTGCCATCCCTGGGGGTAGCGGGAAGAATGAGCAGTTCTTC | CAIPGGSGKNEQFF
TRBJ2-1 | TRBV7-9 | TRBD1 | NA | TGTGCCAGCAGCTTAGAGACAGGGTCGGATGAGCAGTTCTTC | CASSLETGSDEQFF
TRBJ2-1 | TRBV6-6 | TRBD2 | NA | TGTGCCAGCAGTTACCCAGGTAGCGGGGGGGGGAATGAGCAGTTCTTC | CASSYPGSGGGNEQFF
TRBJ1-4 | TRBV5-1 | TRBD1 | NA | TGCGCCAGCAGCTTGGGACAGGGGGGAAGTGAAAAACTGTTTTTT | CASSLGQGGSEKLFF
TRBJ2-1 | TRBV11-3 | TRBD1 | NA | TGTGCCAGCAGCGCAGCGGACAGGGCGATCTCCTACAATGAGCAGTTCTTC | CASSAADRAISYNEQFF
TRBJ2-6 | TRBV7-8 | NA | NA | TGTGCCAGCAGCTCTACCAGCGCTATCTCTGGGGCCAACGTCCTGACTTTC | CASSSTSAISGANVLTF
TRBJ2-7 | TRBV19 | NA | NA | TGTGCCAGTACCCCGGACACGTCGGGCTACGAGCAGTACTTC | CASTPDTSGYEQYF
TRBJ2-1 | TRBV3-1/TRBV3-2 | NA | NA | TGTGCCAGCAGCCCGACTCGAGGCTCCTACAATGAGCAGTTCTTC | CASSPTRGSYNEQFF
TRBJ2-3 | TRBV30 | TRBD2 | NA | TGTGCCTGGAGTGTACGCGGGGGATCAGGTACGCAGTATTTT | CAWSVRGGSGTQYF
TRBJ2-5 | TRBV9 | TRBD2 | NA | TGTGCCAGCAGCGTAGGGAGCGGGGGGCTAAAAGAGACCCAGTACTTC | CASSVGSGGLKETQYF
TRBJ1-6 | TRBV25-1 | NA | few | TGTGCCAGCAGTGGGCAGGTTGGCAGTTCACCCCTCCACTTT | CASSGQVGSSPLHF
TRBJ1-1 | TRBV6-5 | TRBD1 | NA | TGTGCCAGCAGTCCCCGGACAGGGCAAACTGAAGCTTTCTTT | CASSPRTGQTEAFF
TRBJ1-1 | TRBV19 | TRBD1 | once | TGTGCCAGTAGTGTCGGGACAGGGGTTGAAGCTTTCTTT | CASSVGTGVEAFF
TRBJ2-2 | TRBV4-2 | NA | NA | TGTGCCAGCAGCCAAGATCTGGGGCTGAATACCGGGGAGCTGTTTTTT | CASSQDLGLNTGELFF
TRBJ2-5 | TRBV5-1 | NA | NA | TGCGCCAGCAGCTTGGCCAGCCAAGAGACCCAGTACTTC | CASSLASQETQYF
TRBJ1-1 | TRBV6-5 | NA | NA | TGTGCCAGCAGTCTGGGGGGGACACCGAACACTGAAGCTTTCTTT | CASSLGGTPNTEAFF
TRBJ2-1 | TRBV12-3/TRBV12-4 | NA | NA | TGTGCCAGCAGTTTAGGTAGGGGGGGTGAGCAGTTCTTC | CASSLGRGGEQFF
TRBJ1-1 | TRBV3-1/TRBV3-2 | NA | NA | TGTGCCAGCAGCCAAGATTTCGCACATTCAGCTTTCTTT | CASSQDFAHSAFF
TRBJ1-3 | TRBV5-5 | NA | NA | TGTGCCAGCAGCCCGAATAATAGGGGCAGGGAAAGTTGGCAAAATTTT | CASSPNNRGRESWQNF
TRBJ2-1 | TRBV9 | TRBD2 | NA | TGTGCCAGCAGCGTAGGCAAGCGGGGGGGCCCACAAGATGAGCAGTTCTTC | CASSVGKRGGPQDEQFF
TRBJ2-4 | TRBV11-3 | TRBD2 | NA | TGTGCCAGCAGCTTACGGACTAGCGCACAAAACATTCAGTACTTC | CASSLRTSAQNIQYF
TRBJ2-7 | TRBV5-4 | TRBD2 | NA | TGTGCCAGCAGCTCGGGGGGGCTAGGAGGCGAGCAGTACTTC | CASSSGGLGGEQYF
TRBJ1-1 | TRBV28 | NA | NA | TGTGCCAGCAGTTTTTATTCCCTCGGGAACACTGAAGCTTTCTTT | CASSFYSLGNTEAFF
TRBJ2-2 | TRBV14 | TRBD1 | NA | TGTGCCAGCAGGGCCGGGACAGGGTTTTACACCGGGGAGCTGTTTTTT | CASRAGTGFYTGELFF
TRBJ2-1 | TRBV3-1/TRBV3-2 | NA | NA | TGTGCCAGCAGCCAAGGAGGCGGGATATTCTCCTACAATGAGCAGTTCTTC | CASSQGGGIFSYNEQFF
TRBJ2-7 | TRBV18 | TRBD1 | NA | TGTGCCAGCTCACGGGTGACCGGGACAGTCTACGAGCAGTACTTC | CASSRVTGTVYEQYF
TRBJ2-7 | TRBV2 | TRBD1 | few | TGTGCCAGCAGTGGACAGGGGGAACGGGTTGGCGAGCAGTACTTC | CASSGQGERVGEQYF
TRBJ2-3 | TRBV11-2 | NA | NA | TGTGCCAGCAGCTTGGGAGAGGCGGGTTCGCAGTATTTT | CASSLGEAGSQYF
TRBJ2-2 | TRBV6-5 | TRBD2 | NA | TGTGCCAGCTCTAGCGGGGGAGTAAACACCGGGGAGCTGTTTTTT | CASSSGGVNTGELFF
TRBJ2-1 | TRBV3-1/TRBV3-2 | TRBD2 | few | TGTGCCAGCAGGGGGACTAGCGGGGACTACAATGAGCAGTTCTTC | CASRGTSGDYNEQFF
TRBJ2-3 | TRBV6-2/TRBV6-3 | TRBD2 | NA | TGTGCCAGCAGTTACGGTGGGACTAGCGGGAGCTCGAATACGCAGTATTTT | CASSYGGTSGSSNTQYF
TRBJ2-4 | TRBV20-1 | TRBD2 | NA | TGCAGTGCTAGTTGGGGAGGGGACATTCAGTACTTC | CSASWGGDIQYF
TRBJ1-2 | TRBV5-1 | TRBD1 | NA | TGCGCCAGCAGCTTGGGATTTTCCGGGACAGGGGGTTCCGGGACGTATGGCTACACCTTC | CASSLGFSGTGGSGTYGYTF
TRBJ1-2 | TRBV10-3 | TRBD1 | NA | TGTGCCATCAGTGATATGGGACAGGGAGGCTACACCTTC | CAISDMGQGGYTF
TRBJ2-7 | TRBV11-2 | TRBD2 | NA | TGTGCCAGCAGTTCGAGACTAGCGGGATCCTACGAGCAGTACTTC | CASSSRLAGSYEQYF
TRBJ2-7 | TRBV11-2 | TRBD2 | NA | TGTGCCAGCAGCTTAGCCGGGACTAGCGGGGCCTACGAGCAGTACTTC | CASSLAGTSGAYEQYF
TRBJ2-7 | TRBV9 | NA | NA | TGTGCCAGCAGCGTAGTAAGCGGGCCCACCTACGAGCAGTACTTC | CASSVVSGPTYEQYF
TRBJ2-6 | TRBV9 | NA | NA | TGTGCCAGCAGCGCCTTAGCGGAAACCTCTGGGGCCAACGTCCTGACTTTC | CASSALAETSGANVLTF
TRBJ2-1 | TRBV6-5 | TRBD1 | NA | TGTGCCAGCAGACCGGGACAGGGGGCTTTCAATGAGCAGTTCTTC | CASRPGQGAFNEQFF
TRBJ2-3 | TRBV7-8 | TRBD2 | NA | TGTGCCAGCAGCTTAGCTTCTAGCGGGGGAGCGTCAAATAAGCAGTATTTT | CASSLASSGGASNKQYF
TRBJ2-3 | TRBV11-2 | TRBD1 | few | TGTGCCAGCAGCATAAGACAGGGGATAAGCACAGATACGCAGTATTTT | CASSIRQGISTDTQYF